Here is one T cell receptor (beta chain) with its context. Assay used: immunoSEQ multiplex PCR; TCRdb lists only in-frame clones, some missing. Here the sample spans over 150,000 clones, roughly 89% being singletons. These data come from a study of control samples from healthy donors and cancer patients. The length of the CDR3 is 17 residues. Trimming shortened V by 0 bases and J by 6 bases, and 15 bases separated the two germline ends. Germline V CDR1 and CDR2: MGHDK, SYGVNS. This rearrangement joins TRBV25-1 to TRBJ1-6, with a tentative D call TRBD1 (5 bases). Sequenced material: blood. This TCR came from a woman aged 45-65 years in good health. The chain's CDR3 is CASSEYHGAGGNSPLHF. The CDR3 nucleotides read TGTGCCAGCAGTGAATATCACGGGGCCGGAGGTAATTCACCCCTCCACTTT.